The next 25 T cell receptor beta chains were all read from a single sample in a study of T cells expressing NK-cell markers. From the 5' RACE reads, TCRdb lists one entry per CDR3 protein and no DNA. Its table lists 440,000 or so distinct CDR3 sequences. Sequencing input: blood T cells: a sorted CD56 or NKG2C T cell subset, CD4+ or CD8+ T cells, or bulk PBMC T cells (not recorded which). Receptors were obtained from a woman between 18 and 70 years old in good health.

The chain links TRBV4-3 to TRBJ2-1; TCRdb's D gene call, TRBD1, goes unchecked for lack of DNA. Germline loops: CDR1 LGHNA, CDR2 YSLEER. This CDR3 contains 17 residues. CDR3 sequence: CASSQVPGGGRGNEQFF.

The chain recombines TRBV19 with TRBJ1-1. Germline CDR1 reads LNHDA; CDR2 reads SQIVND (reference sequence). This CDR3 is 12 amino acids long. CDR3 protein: CASIRGAAEAFF.

The CDR3 is CASSIGGGTNTGELFF. The chain couples TRBV19 to TRBJ2-2; the TRBD1 assignment by TCRdb is unverifiable without DNA. The CDR3 is 16 amino acids. Germline V CDR1 and CDR2: LNHDA, SQIVND (reference sequence). The complete variable domain, with remaining parts taken from reference TRBV19 and TRBJ2-2, reads DGGITQSPKYLFRKEGQNVTLSCEQNLNHDAMYWYRQDPGQGLRLIYYSQIVNDFQKGDIAEGYSVSREKKESFPLTVTSAQKNPTAFYLCASSIGGGTNTGELFFGEGSRLTVL.

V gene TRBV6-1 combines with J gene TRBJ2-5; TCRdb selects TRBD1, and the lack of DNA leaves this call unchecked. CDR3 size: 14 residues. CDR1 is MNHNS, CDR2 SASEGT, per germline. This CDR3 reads CASSAGTVEETQYF.

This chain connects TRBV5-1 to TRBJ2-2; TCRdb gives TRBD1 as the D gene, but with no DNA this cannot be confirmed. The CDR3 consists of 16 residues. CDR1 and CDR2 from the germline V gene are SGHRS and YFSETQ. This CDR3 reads CASSSSPQGGTGELFF.

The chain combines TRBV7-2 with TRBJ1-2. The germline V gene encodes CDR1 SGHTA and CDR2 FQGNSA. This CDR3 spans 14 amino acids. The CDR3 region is CASSPREGFYGYTF.

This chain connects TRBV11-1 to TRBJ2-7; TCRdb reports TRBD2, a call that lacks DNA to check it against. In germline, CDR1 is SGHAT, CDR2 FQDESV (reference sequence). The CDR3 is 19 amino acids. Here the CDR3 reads CASSPTLSQQLGVAYEQYF.

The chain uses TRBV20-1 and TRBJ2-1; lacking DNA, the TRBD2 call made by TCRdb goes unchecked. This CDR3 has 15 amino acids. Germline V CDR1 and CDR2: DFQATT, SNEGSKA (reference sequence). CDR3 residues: CSASPGTSSYNEQFF.

The CDR3 sequence is CASSSPSGRNTEAFF. The J gene is TRBJ1-1, the V gene TRBV7-6. This CDR3 has 15 residues. The germline CDR1 and CDR2 sequences are SGHVS and FNYEAQ.

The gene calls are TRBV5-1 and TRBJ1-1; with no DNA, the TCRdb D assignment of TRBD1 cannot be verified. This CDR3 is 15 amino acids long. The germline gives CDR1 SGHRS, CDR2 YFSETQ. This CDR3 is CASSLLGRMNTEAFF.

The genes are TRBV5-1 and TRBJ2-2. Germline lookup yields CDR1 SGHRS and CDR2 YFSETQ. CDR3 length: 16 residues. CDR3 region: CASSLAQDPNTGELFF. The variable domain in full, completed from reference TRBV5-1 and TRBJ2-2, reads KAGVTQTPRYLIKTRGQQVTLSCSPISGHRSVSWYQQTPGQGLQFLFEYFSETQRNKGNFPGRFSGRQFSNSRSEMNVSTLELGDSALYLCASSLAQDPNTGELFFGEGSRLTVL.

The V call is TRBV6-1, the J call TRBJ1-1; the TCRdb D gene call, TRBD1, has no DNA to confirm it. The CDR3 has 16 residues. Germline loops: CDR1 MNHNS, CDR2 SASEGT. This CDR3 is CASSPGQGWLNTEAFF.

The CDR3 loop is CASSQDTLAGGAGELFF. This rearrangement joins TRBV4-3 to TRBJ2-2; the TCRdb D gene call, TRBD2, has no DNA to confirm it. The V gene's germline CDR1 is LGHNA and CDR2 YSLEER. This CDR3 comprises 17 residues.

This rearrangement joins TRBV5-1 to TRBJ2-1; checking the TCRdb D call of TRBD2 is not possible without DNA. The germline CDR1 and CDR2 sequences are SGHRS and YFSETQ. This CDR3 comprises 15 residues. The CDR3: CASSLAGTRANEQFF.

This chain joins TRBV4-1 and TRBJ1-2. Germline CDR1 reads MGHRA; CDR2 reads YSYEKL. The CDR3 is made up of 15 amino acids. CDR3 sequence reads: CASSQEEKGWRGYTF.

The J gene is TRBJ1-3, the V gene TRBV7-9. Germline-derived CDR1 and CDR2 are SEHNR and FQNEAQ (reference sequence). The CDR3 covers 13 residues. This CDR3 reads CASSPGTGNTIYF.

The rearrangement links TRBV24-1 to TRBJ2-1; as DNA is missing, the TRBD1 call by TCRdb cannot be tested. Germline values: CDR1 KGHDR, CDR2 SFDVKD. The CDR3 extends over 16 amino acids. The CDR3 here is CATSDATGAAYNEQFF.

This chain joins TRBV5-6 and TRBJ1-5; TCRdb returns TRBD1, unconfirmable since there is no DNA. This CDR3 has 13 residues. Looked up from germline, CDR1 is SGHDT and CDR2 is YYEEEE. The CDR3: CASSTDRGQPQHF.

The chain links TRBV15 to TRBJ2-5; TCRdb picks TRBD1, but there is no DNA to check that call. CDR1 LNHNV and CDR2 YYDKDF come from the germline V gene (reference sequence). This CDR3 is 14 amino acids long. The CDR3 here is CATSKRDFQETQYF.

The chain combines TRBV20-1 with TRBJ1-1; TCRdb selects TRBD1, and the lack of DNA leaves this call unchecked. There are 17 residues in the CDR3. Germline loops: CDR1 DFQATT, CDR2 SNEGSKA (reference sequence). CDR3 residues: CSARALKGDSMNTEAFF.

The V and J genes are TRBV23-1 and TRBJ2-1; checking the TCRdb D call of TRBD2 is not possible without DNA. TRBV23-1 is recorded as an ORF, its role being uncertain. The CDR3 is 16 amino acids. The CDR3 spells CASSQSGTSGRNEQFF.

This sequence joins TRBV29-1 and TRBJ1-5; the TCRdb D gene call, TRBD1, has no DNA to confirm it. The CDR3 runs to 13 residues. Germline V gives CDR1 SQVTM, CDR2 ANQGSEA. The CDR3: CSVEAGGNQPQHF.

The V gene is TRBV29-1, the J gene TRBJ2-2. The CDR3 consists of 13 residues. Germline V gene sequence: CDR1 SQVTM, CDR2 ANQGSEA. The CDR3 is CSVAPSSTGELFF.

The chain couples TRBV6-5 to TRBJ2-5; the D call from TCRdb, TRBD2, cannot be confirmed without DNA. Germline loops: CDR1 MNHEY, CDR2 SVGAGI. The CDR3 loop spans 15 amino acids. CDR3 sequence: CASSYSVAGEETQYF.

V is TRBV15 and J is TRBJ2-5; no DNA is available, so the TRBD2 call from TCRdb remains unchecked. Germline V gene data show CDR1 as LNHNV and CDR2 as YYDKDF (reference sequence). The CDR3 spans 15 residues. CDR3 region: CATSSSGLAGETQYF.